Included here is one T cell receptor (beta chain) sequence, with context. This entry belongs to a study of blood T cell repertoires in COVID-19. For the study at large: From T cells, B-cell-depleted T cells, or PBMCs came the material, which was cDNA or gDNA.

Produced via immunoSEQ multiplex PCR; TCRdb's table is partial and in-frame only. The sample records approximately 65,000 clones, 88% being singletons. Trimming removed 4 bases at V and 8 bases at J, with 20 bases between. This CDR3 is built from 16 residues. Germline CDR1 is LGHNA and CDR2 is YNFKEQ. This TCR came from a human donor in a cohort sampled during active COVID-19. Sequenced sample: peripheral blood. The gene calls are TRBV4-2 and TRBJ1-4, with D uncertain. The CDR3 loop is CASSRGPGSGLEKLFF. In DNA form, the CDR3 reads TGTGCCAGCAGCCGAGGCCCGGGGTCCGGGTTGGAAAAACTGTTTTTT.